One sample yielded the 5 T cell receptor beta chains listed below, sequenced in a study of T-cell memory formation after mild COVID-19. TCRdb redid the calling of the 5' RACE reads with MiXCR, one entry per CDR3 protein. The data contain hundreds of thousands of distinct CDR3 sequences, about a fifth of them singletons. The specimen was PBMCs or a T cell subset sorted from them (not recorded which). These receptors all stem from an adult woman who had mild COVID-19 (a few samples of this study predate the infection). Cell type and time point are not known.

This clonotype has just a few counts. This chain uses TRBV27 with TRBJ2-7; 8 bases are a match to TRBD2. V lost 5 bases to trimming and J lost 0 bases; unmatched junction nucleotides: 6. Per germline, CDR1 MNHEY and CDR2 SMNVEV (reference sequence). There are 15 residues in the CDR3. CDR3 sequence reads: CASSAYSGDSYEQYF. CDR3 sequence (DNA): TGTGCCAGCAGTGCCTATAGCGGGGACTCCTACGAGCAGTACTTC.

The V gene is TRBV11-3, the J gene TRBJ1-1; D uncertain. Germline values: CDR1 SGHNT, CDR2 YENEEA. V lost 5 bases to trimming and J lost 2 bases, with 21 bases between them. The CDR3 runs 17 residues. Here the CDR3 DNA reads TGTGCCAGCAGCGCCCGACGGCCCGGAACTTCTAACACTGAAGCTTTCTTT. It translates to CASSARRPGTSNTEAFF.

The genes are TRBV20-1 and TRBJ2-1; the match to TRBD2 covers 8 bases. Trimming at V came to 0 bases and at J to 5 bases, leaving 6 bases not matched to a gene. CDR3 size: 15 residues. Germline assignment: CDR1 DFQATT and CDR2 SNEGSKA (reference sequence). This chain's CDR3 is CSARDTGGPNNEQFF. The CDR3 DNA reads TGCAGTGCTAGAGATACGGGGGGGCCGAACAATGAGCAGTTCTTC.

The table lists this clonotype with a few counts. This rearrangement joins TRBV24-1 to TRBJ1-5; D is unclear. V was cut by 5 bases and J by 7 bases, with 11 bases left in between. The length of the CDR3 is 13 residues. Germline CDR1 and CDR2: KGHDR and SFDVKD. This CDR3 is CATSGAGRQPQHF. CDR3 nucleotide sequence: TGTGCCACCAGTGGGGCTGGAAGGCAGCCCCAGCATTTT.

CDR3 residues: CAIGQAGGAGTEAFF. CDR3 sequence (DNA): TGTGCCATCGGGCAGGCAGGGGGCGCCGGCACTGAAGCTTTCTTT. The V and J genes are TRBV10-3 and TRBJ1-1, with TRBD1 matching over 8 bases. The CDR3 has 15 amino acids. V was pared by 8 bases and J by 4 bases, with 12 bases of the junction left unmatched. CDR1 ENHRY and CDR2 SYGVKD come from the germline V gene.